A single sample gave rise to the 2 T cell receptor beta chains below, sequenced in a study of CD8 T cells in Susac syndrome. RNA, at about 0.5 to 1 ug, was reverse transcribed with random hexamers. One entry per CDR3 protein results from TCRdb running MiXCR on the immunoSEQ multiplex PCR reads. The sample contains about 94,000 distinct CDR3 sequences, around 94% of which appear only once. The source material was CD4+ T cells from PBMCs. The receptors stem from a human donor with Susac syndrome.

The CDR3 bases are TGTGCCAGCAGCGTCAGGGGTGCCAAAAACATTCAGTACTTC. Protein product: CASSVRGAKNIQYF. This sequence joins TRBV5-4 and TRBJ2-4; D perhaps matches TRBD1 (6 bases). Germline V gene sequence: CDR1 SGHNT, CDR2 YYREEE (reference sequence). V was shortened by 4 bases and J by 1 base, with 9 bases between the two germline ends. There are 14 residues in the CDR3.

This chain uses TRBV12-3 or TRBV12-4 with TRBJ2-7; a weak D match, TRBD2 (5 bases). Trimming pared 5 bases from V and 6 bases from J, leaving 17 bases between. This CDR3 has 14 residues. CDR3 amino acids: CASSLAPAGREQYF. CDR3 bases: TGTGCCAGCAGTCTGGCGCCCGCGGGTCGCGAGCAGTACTTC.